This T cell receptor beta chain is from a study of T cell responses to AZD1222 COVID-19 vaccine. This table comes from immunoSEQ multiplex PCR, and its TCRdb copy is limited to in-frame clones, with some not included. The data contain fewer than 90,000 clones, about 88% of them singletons. Notes on the study in general: Sampling that yielded the repertoires occurred only after the peak T cell response.

Germline V gene sequence: CDR1 SGHRS, CDR2 YFSETQ. Trimming cost V 0 bases and J 4 bases, with 13 bases left between them. The CDR3 covers 15 residues. Points on this clone: Its matching antigen is unknown.

The receptor comes from an adult in good health. This chain links TRBV5-1 with TRBJ2-5; tentative D call: TRBD1 (7 bases). Sequenced here: peripheral blood, sampled on day 0 of AZD1222 vaccination. In DNA form, the CDR3 reads TGCGCCAGCAGCTTGGGGCAGGGGGACTCAGAGACCCAGTACTTC. It translates to CASSLGQGDSETQYF.